What follows are 20 T cell receptor beta chains derived from one specimen sequenced in a study of T cells in Graves' hyperthyroidism and ophthalmopathy (dated by TCRdb to between 2018 and 2020). Library preparation used multiplex PCR. The reads were generated on an Illumina HiSeq 2000. The TCR beta CDR3 regions were amplified from the RNA transcripts. A first-round RT-PCR of the TCR CDR3 used the HTBI primer set with the Qiagen OneStep RT-PCR kit. The public reads were run again by TCRdb, first through fastp at Q25 and then through MiXCR, and only productive beta chains were kept. CDR3 protein sequences are deduplicated, and each keeps its most common genes and DNA. Across this sample there are about 290,000 distinct CDR3 sequences, with about an eighth seen only once. Approximately 8.6% of the sample belongs to the ten largest clones. The source material was blood. The source is a woman between 25 and 40 years old with Graves' hyperthyroidism that later progressed to Graves' ophthalmopathy.

This clonotype occurred a few times. This may arise from a read error, as a much more abundant clone is one base away. The chain joins TRBV28 to TRBJ1-1, with TRBD1 as a possible D gene (5 bases). Germline V lookup: CDR1 MDHEN, CDR2 SYDVKM. The CDR3 runs to 13 residues. The germline V and J ends were trimmed by 8 bases and 0 bases, with 10 bases remaining between them. The CDR3 DNA sequence: TGTGCCAGCGAGGGACTTCTGAACACTGAAGCTTTCTTT. Its protein is CASEGLLNTEAFF.

This clonotype was counted at least ten times. The chain combines TRBV2 with TRBJ2-5; D could derive from TRBD1 or TRBD2 (8 bases each). Between the trimmed V and J ends, which lost 8 bases and 4 bases, there was a span of 26 bases. The germline V gene has CDR1 SNHLY and CDR2 FYNNEI. The CDR3 runs to 17 residues. The CDR3 coding sequence is TGTGCCAGCCGGCTCACCGGGACAGGCCTAGCGGGAGAGACCCAGTACTTC. It encodes CASRLTGTGLAGETQYF.

Ten or more counts support this clonotype. The chain employs TRBV2 and TRBJ2-1; 10 bases agree with TRBD2. The CDR3 has 14 residues. CDR1 is SNHLY and CDR2 is FYNNEI in the germline V gene. Losses at the gene ends were 4 bases for V and 6 bases for J; bases not matched to a gene: 3. The CDR3 bases are TGTGCCAGCAGTGGAGCGGGAGGGGGCAATGAGCAGTTCTTC. This codes for CASSGAGGGNEQFF.

This clonotype was recorded at least ten times. V is TRBV24-1 and J is TRBJ2-2; 10 bases are shared with TRBD2. Germline CDR1 reads KGHDR; CDR2 reads SFDVKD. This CDR3 spans 16 amino acids. The J segment lost 6 bases and the V segment lost 0 bases, leaving 3 bases of the junction unmatched. The DNA for the CDR3 is TGTGCCACCAGTGATTTGCTAGCGGGAGATCCCGGGGAGCTGTTTTTT. This translates into CATSDLLAGDPGELFF.

This clonotype has a count of ten or more. The chain uses TRBV2 and TRBJ2-7; 9 nucleotides align to TRBD1. The ends lost 3 bases at V and 4 bases at J; junction bases unmatched: 10. The germline gives CDR1 SNHLY, CDR2 FYNNEI. The CDR3 contains 16 residues. Here the CDR3 DNA reads TGTGCCAGCAGTGAGGGGCCCGGGACAGGGTGGTACGAGCAGTACTTC. Translating gives CASSEGPGTGWYEQYF.

The table lists this clonotype with many counts. The chain joins TRBV27 to TRBJ1-5, with 7 bases lining up with TRBD1. This CDR3 has 17 amino acids. V shed 6 bases, J shed 4 bases, and the junction held 15 bases outside the gene matches. Germline V gene sequence: CDR1 MNHEY, CDR2 SMNVEV (reference sequence). CDR3 coding DNA: TGTGCCAGCAGACCCCGGACAGGTATACTAGCAAATCAGCCCCAGCATTTT. It encodes CASRPRTGILANQPQHF.

This clonotype has a count of ten or more. This chain joins TRBV18 and TRBJ2-1, with 8 bases that match TRBD2. CDR1 KGHSH and CDR2 LQKENI come from the germline V gene. The CDR3 totals 16 residues. Trimming removed 0 bases from V and 2 bases from J; junction bases left unmatched: 3. The DNA for the CDR3 is TGTGCCAGCTCACCACCGAACGGGAGGGCCTACAATGAGCAGTTCTTC. Translated, it gives CASSPPNGRAYNEQFF.

The chain recombines TRBV11-3 with TRBJ2-1; possibly TRBD1 or TRBD2 for D (6 bases each). From germline, CDR1 is SGHNT and CDR2 YENEEA. V lost 6 bases and J lost 1, with 19 bases in between. This CDR3 has 17 residues. The chain's CDR3 is CASSARGGFASYNEQFF. The CDR3 DNA sequence: TGTGCCAGCAGTGCCCGAGGGGGGTTTGCATCCTACAATGAGCAGTTCTTC.

The sample holds many counts of this clonotype. The CDR3 nucleotides read TGTGCCAGCAGTTTCTCGGACAGTTCCAATCAGCCCCAGCATTTT. It encodes CASSFSDSSNQPQHF. The genes are TRBV28 and TRBJ1-5; a possible D gene is TRBD1 (6 bases). Germline V lookup: CDR1 MDHEN, CDR2 SYDVKM. The ends were cut back, 3 bases at V and 3 bases at J, with 12 bases in the middle. CDR3 length: 15 residues.

This clonotype occurred many times. V and J are TRBV20-1 and TRBJ1-6; 11 bases map to TRBD1. This CDR3 comprises 15 residues. CDR1 is DFQATT, CDR2 SNEGSKA, per germline (reference sequence). V dropped 7 bases and J dropped 7; count of bases not matched to a gene: 9. CDR3 DNA sequence: TGCAGTGTTTCCGGGACAGGGGGTTACAATTCACCCCTCCACTTT. Its protein product is CSVSGTGGYNSPLHF.

J is TRBJ2-1 and V is TRBV20-1; TRBD2 aligns across 9 bases. This CDR3 comprises 15 residues. The junction had 6 bases not matched to a gene; V was cut back by 1 base and J by 5 bases. In germline, CDR1 is DFQATT, CDR2 SNEGSKA (reference sequence). This chain's CDR3 is CSARAGTSYNNEQFF. The CDR3 DNA reads TGCAGTGCTAGAGCCGGGACTAGCTACAACAATGAGCAGTTCTTC.

This clonotype was recorded at least ten times. This chain joins TRBV7-2 and TRBJ2-2, with TRBD2 matching 12 bases. The CDR3 sequence is 17 residues long. Per germline, CDR1 SGHTA and CDR2 FQGNSA. V trimming: 6 bases; J trimming: 3 bases; junction bases outside the gene matches: 8. CDR3 sequence reads: CASRVWPSGRDTGELFF. CDR3 nucleotide sequence: TGTGCCAGCAGGGTTTGGCCTAGCGGGAGGGACACCGGGGAGCTGTTTTTT.

This clonotype appeared many times. The chain employs TRBV18 and TRBJ2-1, with TRBD1 matching over 11 bases. The CDR3 runs 16 residues. Losses at the gene ends were 4 bases for V and 8 bases for J; bases not matched to a gene: 10. Germline CDR1 KGHSH, CDR2 LQKENI. The CDR3 sequence is CASSLAGTGGPDEQFF. In DNA form, the CDR3 reads TGTGCCAGCTCACTAGCCGGGACAGGGGGACCCGATGAGCAGTTCTTC. Full variable domain (outside the CDR3, taken from reference TRBV18 and TRBJ2-1): NAGVMQNPRHLVRRRGQEARLRCSPMKGHSHVYWYRQLPEEGLKFMVYLQKENIIDESGMPKERFSAEFPKEGPSILRIQQVVRGDSAAYFCASSLAGTGGPDEQFFGPGTRLTVL.

This clonotype was observed at least ten times. V is TRBV2 and J is TRBJ1-1; D gene uncertain. There are 14 residues in the CDR3. CDR1 and CDR2 from the germline V gene are SNHLY and FYNNEI. V lost 8 bases to trimming and J lost 1 base, with 14 bases between them. Written as DNA, the CDR3 is TGTGCCAGCGCCAGCAGTCTACCGAACACTGAAGCTTTCTTT. It codes for CASASSLPNTEAFF.

This clonotype was observed many times. The chain is built from TRBV6-6 and TRBJ2-2; 10 bases line up with TRBD1. Per the germline V gene, CDR1 is MNHNY and CDR2 is SVGAGI (reference sequence). This CDR3 comprises 15 residues. Losses at the gene ends were 2 bases for V and 7 bases for J; bases not matched to a gene: 4. CDR3: CASSYRTGGNGELFF. The CDR3 coding sequence is TGTGCCAGCAGTTACCGGACAGGGGGTAACGGGGAGCTGTTTTTT.

This clonotype has at least ten counts. The rearrangement uses TRBV19 and TRBJ1-5; 7 bases map to TRBD1. V lost 6 bases, J lost 7 bases, and 6 bases stayed unmatched. The CDR3 sequence is 13 residues long. The germline V gene has CDR1 LNHDA and CDR2 SQIVND (reference sequence). This CDR3 reads CASRTGLFQPQHF. The DNA of the CDR3 is TGTGCCAGTAGGACAGGGTTGTTCCAGCCCCAGCATTTT.

This clonotype was detected many times. The V and J genes are TRBV3-2 and TRBJ2-7. TRBV3-2 is reported as a pseudogene. The CDR3 extends over 14 amino acids. The CDR3 region is CASSQGGWYNEQYF. As DNA, the CDR3 is TGTGCCAGCAGCCAAGGGGGTTGGTACAACGAGCAGTACTTC.

The sample holds a few counts of this clonotype. The genes are TRBV19 and TRBJ2-1, with D maybe TRBD2 (5 bases). V was pared by 5 bases and J by 9 bases, with 20 bases between. The length of the CDR3 is 15 residues. Germline CDR1 LNHDA, CDR2 SQIVND (reference sequence). The CDR3 loop is CASSDAGAVLGEQFF. The CDR3 DNA reads TGTGCCAGTAGTGACGCGGGCGCCGTACTCGGTGAGCAGTTCTTC.

This chain links TRBV19 with TRBJ2-5, with a weak D call TRBD2 (6 bases). The CDR3 is made up of 15 amino acids. The V gene's germline CDR1 is LNHDA and CDR2 SQIVND (reference sequence). Trimming took 5 bases from V and 2 from J, leaving 15 bases between them. The CDR3 nucleotides read TGTGCCAGTAGTCCCCGCCGCGGGGTACAAGAGACCCAGTACTTC. It is translated as CASSPRRGVQETQYF.

This clonotype was picked up many times. The rearrangement links TRBV3-1 to TRBJ2-3; D unclear. The CDR3 consists of 16 residues. The germline CDR1 and CDR2 sequences are LGHDT and YNNKEL (reference sequence). The V end lost 5 bases, the J end lost 4 bases, and 19 bases lay between the germline ends. The CDR3 sequence is CASSDTGPERPDTQYF. CDR3 nucleotide sequence: TGTGCCAGCAGCGATACCGGGCCGGAACGCCCAGATACGCAGTATTTT.